Listed below are T cell receptor beta chains from one sample, sequenced in a study of T cells in Graves' hyperthyroidism and ophthalmopathy. Each CDR3 protein is one row after TCRdb ran MiXCR on the multiplex PCR reads. The table has about 550,000 distinct CDR3 sequences, 20% seen once. What was sequenced was blood. These receptors were collected from a young man with Graves' hyperthyroidism. Each CDR3 is given with its conserved first and last residue. The D gene is left open where the match is weak. Rows may omit the clone size; those that give it use once, few, many or a size class.

cdr3_aa: CAWSRSRMNTEAFF
cdr3_nt: TGTGCCTGGAGTAGGTCTCGGATGAACACTGAAGCTTTCTTT
d_call: .
v_call: TRBV30
clone_size: many
j_call: TRBJ1-1

cdr3_aa: CATSDGGTQPQHF
cdr3_nt: TGTGCCACCAGTGACGGGGGGACCCAGCCCCAGCATTTT
d_call: .
v_call: TRBV24-1
clone_size: .
j_call: TRBJ1-5

cdr3_aa: CASSLRTYNQPQHF
cdr3_nt: TGTGCCAGCAGTTTAAGGACCTACAATCAGCCCCAGCATTTT
d_call: .
v_call: TRBV28
clone_size: many
j_call: TRBJ1-5

cdr3_aa: CASSSWGPRGTEAFF
cdr3_nt: TGTGCCAGCAGTTCCTGGGGCCCCCGGGGCACTGAAGCTTTCTTT
d_call: .
v_call: TRBV28
clone_size: many
j_call: TRBJ1-1

cdr3_aa: CASSYLSGPLSGELFF
cdr3_nt: TGTGCCAGCAGCTACTTGTCAGGTCCCTTGTCCGGGGAGCTGTTTTTT
d_call: .
v_call: TRBV6-5
clone_size: many
j_call: TRBJ2-2

cdr3_aa: CASRDRNQETQYF
cdr3_nt: TGTGCCAGCAGGGACAGGAACCAAGAGACCCAGTACTTC
d_call: TRBD1
v_call: TRBV28
clone_size: many
j_call: TRBJ2-5

cdr3_aa: CASSPRRTGVPHEQYF
cdr3_nt: TGTGCCAGCAGCCCCCGAAGGACAGGGGTTCCCCACGAGCAGTACTTC
d_call: TRBD1
v_call: TRBV3-1
clone_size: few
j_call: TRBJ2-7

cdr3_aa: CASSLESATYEQYF
cdr3_nt: TGTGCCAGCAGCTTAGAATCCGCCACCTACGAGCAGTACTTC
d_call: .
v_call: TRBV7-8
clone_size: many
j_call: TRBJ2-7

cdr3_aa: CASTTPGQVANGAFF
cdr3_nt: TGTGCCAGCACCACTCCGGGACAGGTGGCAAACGGGGCTTTCTTT
d_call: TRBD1
v_call: TRBV11-2
clone_size: many
j_call: TRBJ1-1

cdr3_aa: CASSLYQGPTEAFF
cdr3_nt: TGTGCCAGCAGTTTATATCAGGGACCCACTGAAGCTTTCTTT
d_call: .
v_call: TRBV27
clone_size: .
j_call: TRBJ1-1

cdr3_aa: CASSQEQGGETQYF
cdr3_nt: TGTGCCAGCAGCCAAGAACAGGGCGGGGAGACCCAGTACTTC
d_call: .
v_call: TRBV2
clone_size: many
j_call: TRBJ2-5

cdr3_aa: CASNKDREIPNSPLHF
cdr3_nt: TGTGCCAGCAATAAAGACAGGGAAATCCCCAATTCACCCCTCCACTTT
d_call: TRBD1
v_call: TRBV2
clone_size: many
j_call: TRBJ1-6

cdr3_aa: CASSTPGLAGSGNTGELFF
cdr3_nt: TGTGCCAGCAGTACCCCGGGACTAGCGGGATCAGGGAACACCGGGGAGCTGTTTTTT
d_call: TRBD2
v_call: TRBV6-2/TRBV6-3
clone_size: many
j_call: TRBJ2-2

cdr3_aa: CASSQGPAYEQYF
cdr3_nt: TGTGCCAGCAGCCAAGGACCCGCCTACGAGCAGTACTTC
d_call: .
v_call: TRBV4-1
clone_size: many
j_call: TRBJ2-7

cdr3_aa: CASTASGGTREETQYF
cdr3_nt: TGTGCCAGCACCGCTAGCGGGGGAACAAGAGAAGAGACCCAGTACTTC
d_call: TRBD2
v_call: TRBV28
clone_size: many
j_call: TRBJ2-5

cdr3_aa: CASSYSMRDSRGYTF
cdr3_nt: TGTGCCAGCAGTTACTCGATGCGGGACAGCCGCGGCTACACCTTC
d_call: TRBD1
v_call: TRBV6-5
clone_size: many
j_call: TRBJ1-2

cdr3_aa: CASSSQPQGDEQYF
cdr3_nt: TGTGCCAGCAGCTCCCAACCGCAGGGGGACGAGCAGTACTTC
d_call: TRBD1
v_call: TRBV7-8
clone_size: .
j_call: TRBJ2-7

cdr3_aa: CASSLQNPLSGRYQETQYF
cdr3_nt: TGTGCCAGCAGCTTGCAAAACCCACTAAGCGGGCGGTACCAAGAGACCCAGTACTTC
d_call: .
v_call: TRBV13
clone_size: .
j_call: TRBJ2-5

cdr3_aa: CASSRGQAGQYF
cdr3_nt: TGTGCCAGCAGTCGAGGACAGGCGGGTCAGTACTTC
d_call: TRBD1
v_call: TRBV12-3/TRBV12-4
clone_size: .
j_call: TRBJ2-7

cdr3_aa: CASSQSVREETQYF
cdr3_nt: TGCGCCAGCAGCCAAAGTGTCAGGGAAGAGACCCAGTACTTC
d_call: .
v_call: TRBV4-1
clone_size: many
j_call: TRBJ2-5

cdr3_aa: CASSINHPGEARGYTF
cdr3_nt: TGTGCCAGTAGTATAAACCACCCAGGGGAGGCCCGTGGCTACACCTTC
d_call: .
v_call: TRBV19
clone_size: few
j_call: TRBJ1-2

cdr3_aa: CACSAGQVRGTQYF
cdr3_nt: TGTGCCTGTTCGGCCGGACAGGTCCGTGGGACGCAGTACTTC
d_call: TRBD1
v_call: TRBV11-2
clone_size: few
j_call: TRBJ2-7

cdr3_aa: CASSFDRGNQPQHF
cdr3_nt: TGTGCCAGCAGCTTCGACAGGGGCAATCAGCCCCAGCATTTT
d_call: TRBD1
v_call: TRBV7-2
clone_size: many
j_call: TRBJ1-5

cdr3_aa: CASSSSGWDTEAFF
cdr3_nt: TGTGCCAGCAGTTCTTCAGGTTGGGACACTGAAGCTTTCTTT
d_call: .
v_call: TRBV28
clone_size: many
j_call: TRBJ1-1

cdr3_aa: CASSLSSGTYEQYF
cdr3_nt: TGTGCCAGCAGCTTATCTAGCGGAACCTACGAGCAGTACTTC
d_call: TRBD2
v_call: TRBV7-9
clone_size: many
j_call: TRBJ2-7

cdr3_aa: CASSYSVPQGTEAFF
cdr3_nt: TGTGCCAGCAGTTACTCGGTCCCCCAGGGCACTGAAGCTTTCTTT
d_call: .
v_call: TRBV6-5
clone_size: many
j_call: TRBJ1-1

cdr3_aa: CASSLEGGGPNQPQHF
cdr3_nt: TGCGCCAGCAGCTTGGAAGGGGGCGGACCCAATCAGCCCCAGCATTTT
d_call: TRBD1
v_call: TRBV5-1
clone_size: .
j_call: TRBJ1-5

cdr3_aa: CASSLFLVITGELFF
cdr3_nt: TGCGCCAGCAGCTTGTTCCTAGTGATCACCGGGGAGCTGTTTTTT
d_call: .
v_call: TRBV5-1
clone_size: many
j_call: TRBJ2-2

cdr3_aa: CSVVYRGPYEQYF
cdr3_nt: TGCAGCGTTGTTTACAGGGGCCCCTACGAGCAGTACTTC
d_call: TRBD1
v_call: TRBV29-1
clone_size: many
j_call: TRBJ2-7

cdr3_aa: CASSSLAGENTGELFF
cdr3_nt: TGTGCCAGCAGTTCATTAGCGGGGGAGAACACCGGGGAGCTGTTTTTT
d_call: TRBD2
v_call: TRBV27
clone_size: few
j_call: TRBJ2-2

cdr3_aa: CASSYSNPGMNYGYTF
cdr3_nt: TGTGCCAGCAGTTACTCGAATCCAGGGATGAACTATGGCTACACCTTC
d_call: .
v_call: TRBV6-5
clone_size: many
j_call: TRBJ1-2

cdr3_aa: CASSSGTGSGTEAFF
cdr3_nt: TGTGCCAGCTCGTCCGGGACAGGGTCGGGCACTGAAGCTTTCTTT
d_call: TRBD1
v_call: TRBV18
clone_size: few
j_call: TRBJ1-1

cdr3_aa: CASGSGTSAWETQYF
cdr3_nt: TGTGCCAGCGGATCCGGGACTAGTGCATGGGAGACCCAGTACTTC
d_call: TRBD2
v_call: TRBV2
clone_size: many
j_call: TRBJ2-5

cdr3_aa: CASSSSDRVETQYF
cdr3_nt: TGTGCCAGCAGTTCGAGCGACAGGGTTGAGACCCAGTACTTC
d_call: TRBD1
v_call: TRBV6-5
clone_size: many
j_call: TRBJ2-5

cdr3_aa: CAWATGGRYYGYSF
cdr3_nt: TGTGCCTGGGCTACAGGGGGCAGATACTATGGCTACAGCTTC
d_call: TRBD1
v_call: TRBV30
clone_size: .
j_call: TRBJ1-2

cdr3_aa: CASGEAGGTSYEQYF
cdr3_nt: TGTGCCAGCGGAGAAGCGGGGGGGACCTCCTACGAGCAGTACTTC
d_call: TRBD2
v_call: TRBV7-2
clone_size: many
j_call: TRBJ2-7

cdr3_aa: CASSYSGESYGYTF
cdr3_nt: TGTGCCAGCAGTTACTCGGGGGAAAGCTATGGCTACACCTTC
d_call: .
v_call: TRBV6-5
clone_size: many
j_call: TRBJ1-2

cdr3_aa: CSARVGSSGNTIYF
cdr3_nt: TGCAGTGCTAGAGTAGGCAGCTCTGGAAACACCATATATTTT
d_call: .
v_call: TRBV20-1
clone_size: many
j_call: TRBJ1-3

cdr3_aa: CASSLENQETQYF
cdr3_nt: TGTGCCAGCAGCTTAGAGAATCAAGAGACCCAGTACTTC
d_call: .
v_call: TRBV11-2
clone_size: many
j_call: TRBJ2-5

cdr3_aa: CASSPGDRGAISEAFF
cdr3_nt: TGTGCCAGCAGTCCTGGGGACAGGGGGGCGATCAGTGAAGCTTTCTTT
d_call: TRBD1
v_call: TRBV12-3/TRBV12-4
clone_size: .
j_call: TRBJ1-1

cdr3_aa: CASSYSDRGPGGYTF
cdr3_nt: TGTGCCAGCAGTTACTCCGACAGGGGGCCGGGAGGCTACACCTTC
d_call: TRBD1
v_call: TRBV6-5
clone_size: many
j_call: TRBJ1-2

cdr3_aa: CASSQPGTPRYGYTF
cdr3_nt: TGCGCCAGCAGCCAACCTGGGACACCTAGGTATGGCTACACCTTC
d_call: .
v_call: TRBV4-1
clone_size: few
j_call: TRBJ1-2

cdr3_aa: CASRGFRGPPQPQHF
cdr3_nt: TGTGCCAGCAGAGGATTCAGGGGGCCCCCTCAGCCCCAGCATTTT
d_call: TRBD1
v_call: TRBV6-1
clone_size: .
j_call: TRBJ1-5